This T cell receptor beta chain was observed in a study of radiotherapy plus CTLA-4 blockade in lung cancer (dated by TCRdb to between 2018 and 2020). About the investigation overall: Objective responses were observed in 18% of enrolled patients, and disease control was achieved in 30% to 40%.

The method was the immunoSEQ multiplex PCR assay. TCRdb holds this immuneACCESS table with in-frame rearrangements only. Some clones are missing; in checked studies, unresolved V genes explain under half, and the rest has no known cause. In this sample the table shows approximately 77,000 clones, about 84% of which occur a single time. The ten biggest clones cover 0.65% to 0.85% of the sample. Trimming costs V 5 bases and J 0 bases, and their ends lie 7 bases apart. CDR1 and CDR2, looked up from the germline V gene, are MNHEY and SVGAGI. The CDR3 contains 14 residues, cysteine and phenylalanine counted. Solely the CDR3 DNA is kept, with 42 bases framed from the first base. This clone was detected once. The antigen it recognizes is unknown. No per-base quality is available; no much larger clone lies one base away. Focal radiation therapy combined with CTLA-4 blockade (ipilimumab) was tested in patients with chemo-refractory metastatic non-small-cell lung cancer.

Overall study outcomes, separate from this receptor: Increased serum interferon-beta after radiation, together with early dynamic changes in blood T cell clones, were reported to be the strongest predictors of response. After treatment with radiotherapy and ipilimumab, TCR clones that came from tumors expanded in the peripheral blood.

This chain is built from TRBV6-5 and TRBJ2-2; a weak D assignment points to TRBD2 (6 bases agree). The TCR comes from a human donor with non-small cell lung cancer who had stable disease on radiotherapy plus ipilimumab. Sequences were derived from peripheral blood, sampled from a patient treated with radiotherapy plus ipilimumab. The CDR3 reads as follows: CASSRLANTGELFF. The nucleotide sequence reads TGTGCCAGCAGTAGACTAGCGAACACCGGGGAGCTGTTTTTT.